These T cell receptor beta chains were read from a single sample in a study of shared clonotypes between healthy human individuals. Data came from immunoSEQ multiplex PCR; TCRdb stores just in-frame clones and leaves some out. The sample has some 2.1 million clones, just under 95% seen once. Specimen: naive CD8+ T cells from PBMCs. The receptors stem from a man between 18 and 29 years old in good health. Some clones in this sample may be carry-over from other donors' samples. CDR3s include the opening cysteine and the closing phenylalanine or tryptophan. A D gene is named only where the DNA matches it firmly. Expanded clones are given a class, and other clones once, few, many or no size at all.

TRBV7-3	TRBJ2-1	NA	13	TRBD1	CASSFEGAGEQFF	TGTGCCAGCAGCTTTGAGGGGGCTGGTGAGCAGTTCTTC
TRBV10-3	TRBJ2-7	NA	18	NA	CAISERTETSWGEYEQYF	TGTGCCATCAGTGAAAGAACAGAGACTAGTTGGGGGGAATACGAGCAGTACTTC
TRBV7-8	TRBJ2-1	NA	18	TRBD2	CASSLGLAGGPGFYEQFF	TGTGCCAGCAGCTTAGGACTAGCGGGAGGGCCGGGATTCTATGAGCAGTTCTTC
TRBV29-1	TRBJ1-1	NA	13	NA	CSVVKGGDTEAFF	TGCAGCGTTGTTAAAGGGGGGGACACTGAAGCTTTCTTT
TRBV11-3	TRBJ1-5	NA	15	NA	CASSLDPPSNQPQHF	TGTGCCAGCAGCTTAGATCCCCCCAGCAATCAGCCCCAGCATTTT
TRBV13	TRBJ2-2	NA	16	TRBD2	CASSPLGEGGTGELFF	TGTGCCAGCAGCCCCTTGGGGGAGGGAGGAACCGGGGAGCTGTTTTTT
TRBV27	TRBJ2-7	NA	13	TRBD2	CASSLSRGSEQYF	TGTGCCAGCAGTTTATCGCGGGGGAGCGAGCAGTACTTC
TRBV21-1	TRBJ2-3	few	16	NA	CASSKLATGATDTQYF	TGTGCCAGCAGCAAATTGGCGACAGGGGCAACAGATACGCAGTATTTT
TRBV28	TRBJ1-5	NA	14	NA	CASSSSGVTQPQHF	TGTGCCAGCAGTTCGTCAGGGGTGACTCAGCCCCAGCATTTT
TRBV7-9	TRBJ2-1	NA	13	NA	CATTWGSYNEQFF	TGTGCCACCACATGGGGTTCCTACAATGAGCAGTTCTTC
TRBV27	TRBJ2-1	NA	16	NA	CASSFSTGNSYNEQFF	TGTGCCAGCAGTTTTTCCACCGGGAACTCCTACAATGAGCAGTTCTTC
TRBV9	TRBJ2-1	NA	13	NA	CASTLRGGDEQFF	TGTGCCAGCACCTTACGGGGTGGTGATGAGCAGTTCTTC
TRBV28	TRBJ2-3	NA	9	NA	CASSYPLHF	TGTGCCAGCAGTTACCCCCTGCATTTT
TRBV28	TRBJ2-5	NA	13	NA	CASSLRRESTQYF	TGTGCCAGCAGTCTTAGACGGGAGTCTACCCAGTACTTC
TRBV29-1	TRBJ1-2	NA	15	NA	CSVDPAMGGYYGYTF	TGCAGCGTTGATCCCGCAATGGGCGGGTACTATGGCTACACCTTC
TRBV6-6	TRBJ1-1	NA	14	NA	CASSPFVGATEAFF	TGTGCCAGCTCGCCTTTTGTGGGGGCCACTGAAGCTTTCTTT
TRBV6-1	TRBJ2-5	NA	16	NA	CASSETGTTGSETQYF	TGTGCCAGCAGCGAAACCGGGACAACTGGTTCGGAGACCCAGTACTTC
TRBV28	TRBJ1-2	NA	13	TRBD1	CASSLRGRGGYTF	TGTGCCAGCAGTTTAAGGGGGCGCGGGGGCTACACCTTC
TRBV2	TRBJ1-2	NA	17	NA	CASSETYRGGSAYGYTF	TGTGCCAGCAGTGAAACGTACCGAGGCGGGTCAGCATATGGCTACACCTTC
TRBV4-2	TRBJ2-1	NA	16	TRBD1	CASSQEETGGINEQFF	TGTGCCAGCAGCCAAGAGGAGACAGGGGGAATTAATGAGCAGTTCTTC
TRBV7-8	TRBJ2-1	NA	17	TRBD2	CASSLFGGGIATNEQFF	TGTGCCAGCAGCTTATTCGGGGGAGGGATAGCCACCAATGAGCAGTTCTTC
TRBV7-9	TRBJ2-7	NA	13	TRBD1	CASRRQGTYEQYF	TGTGCCAGCAGAAGACAGGGAACCTACGAGCAGTACTTC
TRBV12-5	TRBJ1-2	NA	14	NA	CASGLSGTLVGYTF	TGTGCTAGTGGTTTGTCGGGGACGCTAGTGGGCTACACCTTC
TRBV6-1	TRBJ1-5	NA	16	NA	CASSDEWTTSNQPQHF	TGTGCCAGCAGTGATGAATGGACGACTAGCAATCAGCCCCAGCATTTT
TRBV6-5	TRBJ2-7	NA	13	NA	CASSPGISYEQYF	TGTGCCAGCAGTCCAGGGATCTCCTACGAGCAGTACTTC
TRBV6-5	TRBJ2-3	NA	12	NA	CASRTGLNTQYF	TGTGCCAGCAGAACAGGGTTAAATACGCAGTATTTT
TRBV6-1	TRBJ1-1	NA	14	TRBD1	CASSDWTGYTEAFF	TGTGCCAGCAGTGATTGGACAGGCTACACTGAAGCTTTCTTT
TRBV5-6	TRBJ2-7	NA	14	TRBD1	CASSFVTGGNEQYF	TGTGCCAGCAGCTTCGTGACAGGGGGCAACGAGCAGTACTTC
TRBV19	TRBJ1-1	NA	14	TRBD1	CATSAGTGNTEAFF	TGTGCCACCAGCGCCGGGACAGGGAACACTGAAGCTTTCTTT
TRBV7-8	TRBJ1-1	NA	19	NA	CASSLFYSVPGSMNTEAFF	TGTGCCAGCAGCTTATTTTACTCCGTACCCGGGAGCATGAACACTGAAGCTTTCTTT
TRBV2	TRBJ2-5	NA	16	TRBD1	CASSPMRGRGGETQYF	TGTGCCAGCAGCCCGATGAGGGGGCGAGGAGGAGAGACCCAGTACTTC
TRBV19	TRBJ2-5	NA	15	TRBD2	CASSRAGGPPETQYF	TGTGCCAGTAGCCGAGCGGGAGGGCCCCCTGAGACCCAGTACTTC
TRBV4-1	TRBJ2-7	NA	14	NA	CASSQAGTRYEQYF	TGCGCCAGCAGCCAAGCGGGCACACGCTACGAGCAGTACTTC
TRBV11-2	TRBJ2-7	once	15	TRBD2	CASSPRLAENYEQYF	TGTGCCAGCAGCCCACGACTAGCGGAGAACTACGAGCAGTACTTC
TRBV7-6	TRBJ2-6	once	15	NA	CASSPEGSGANVLTF	TGTGCCAGCAGCCCCGAGGGGTCTGGGGCCAACGTCCTGACTTTC
TRBV27	TRBJ2-3	NA	16	TRBD2	CASSLLSGSEPDTQYF	TGTGCCAGCAGTTTACTAAGCGGGAGCGAACCAGATACGCAGTATTTT
TRBV19	TRBJ1-1	NA	13	NA	CASSIVSSREAFF	TGTGCCAGTAGTATTGTATCTTCGAGGGAAGCTTTCTTT
TRBV11-2	TRBJ2-1	NA	14	TRBD2	CASSLGGLDYEQFF	TGTGCCAGCAGCTTAGGGGGACTAGACTATGAGCAGTTCTTC
TRBV7-3	TRBJ2-4	NA	15	NA	CASSLTGLAGNIQYF	TGTGCCAGCAGCTTAACAGGCTTAGCAGGGAACATTCAGTACTTC
TRBV5-4	TRBJ2-1	NA	12	NA	CASTSFSNEQFF	TGTGCCAGCACCTCGTTCTCCAATGAGCAGTTCTTC
TRBV7-6	TRBJ2-5	NA	13	NA	CASSDLVGETQYF	TGTGCCAGCAGCGATCTGGTGGGGGAGACCCAGTACTTC
TRBV7-9	TRBJ1-1	NA	12	NA	CASSLAVTGSFF	TGTGCCAGCAGCCTGGCGGTTACTGGGTCCTTCTTT
TRBV7-6	TRBJ2-7	NA	16	TRBD2	CASSLGSGGGVYEQYF	TGTGCCAGCAGCTTAGGTAGCGGGGGTGGAGTGTACGAGCAGTACTTC
TRBV27	TRBJ1-2	NA	14	NA	CASSSDYRPYGYTF	TGTGCCAGCAGTTCCGATTACAGACCCTATGGCTACACCTTC